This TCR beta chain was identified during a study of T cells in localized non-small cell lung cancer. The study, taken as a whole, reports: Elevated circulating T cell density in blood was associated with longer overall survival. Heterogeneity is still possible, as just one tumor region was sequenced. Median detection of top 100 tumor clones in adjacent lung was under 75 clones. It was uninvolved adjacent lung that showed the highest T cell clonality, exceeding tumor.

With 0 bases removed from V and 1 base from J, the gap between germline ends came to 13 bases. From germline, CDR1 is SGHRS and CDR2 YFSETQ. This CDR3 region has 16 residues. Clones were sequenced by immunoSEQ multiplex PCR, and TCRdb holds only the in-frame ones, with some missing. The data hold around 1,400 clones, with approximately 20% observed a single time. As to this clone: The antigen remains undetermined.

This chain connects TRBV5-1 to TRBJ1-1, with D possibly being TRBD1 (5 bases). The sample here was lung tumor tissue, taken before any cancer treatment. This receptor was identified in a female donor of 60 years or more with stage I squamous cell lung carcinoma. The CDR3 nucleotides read TGCGCCAGCAGCTTGGACGGGGCAATTCAGAACACTGAAGCTTTCTTT. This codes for CASSLDGAIQNTEAFF.